A single sample gave rise to the 31 T cell receptor beta chains below, sequenced in a study of cytomegalovirus exposure and HLA in healthy donors. PCR was performed using 60 Vbeta and 13 Jbeta primers. Libraries were prepared by immunoSEQ multiplex PCR; TCRdb keeps only in-frame clonotypes and omits some of them. The top ten hold about an eighth of the sample, which has roughly 70,000 clones, 74% seen once. Source material: PBMCs. The origin of the receptors is a human donor in good health.

This rearrangement joins TRBV6-1 to TRBJ1-5; D remains unclear. Trimming took 8 bases from V and 4 from J, leaving 9 bases between them. CDR1 and CDR2 (germline): MNHNS, SASEGT. The CDR3 has 12 amino acids. DNA for the CDR3: TGTGCCAGCTGGCAGGCGAATCAGCCCCAGCATTTT. It codes for CASWQANQPQHF.

This clone showed up just a few times. CDR3 sequence: CSVDKGLGGYGYTF. As DNA, the CDR3 is TGCAGCGTTGATAAGGGGTTGGGGGGGTATGGCTACACCTTC. The chain joins TRBV29-1 to TRBJ1-2, with D tentatively TRBD1 (5 bases). The length of the CDR3 is 14 residues. Trimming left V 3 bases short and J 5 bases short, with 16 bases between. Germline lookup yields CDR1 SQVTM and CDR2 ANQGSEA.

The CDR3 nucleotides read TGTGCCAGCAGCTTAACTGCGGGGAAAGAGACCCAGTACTTC. It encodes CASSLTAGKETQYF. The chain joins TRBV11-3 to TRBJ2-5, with D tentatively TRBD2 (6 bases). Trimming left V 2 bases short and J 3 bases short, with 10 bases between. CDR1 is SGHNT and CDR2 is YENEEA in the germline V gene. CDR3 length: 14 residues.

The rearrangement links TRBV25-1 to TRBJ2-7, with D perhaps matching TRBD2 (6 bases). Germline V lookup: CDR1 MGHDK, CDR2 SYGVNS. The CDR3 totals 14 residues. V was shortened by 4 bases and J by 4 bases, with 14 bases between the two germline ends. The CDR3 spells CASSGTGTPYEQYF. The CDR3 DNA sequence: TGTGCCAGCAGTGGCACCGGGACTCCTTACGAGCAGTACTTC.

The V call is TRBV19, the J call TRBJ1-1; 8 bases match TRBD1. Germline trimming cut 0 bases from V and 10 bases from J; bases unmatched to any gene: 4. The CDR3 has 13 amino acids. Germline V CDR1 and CDR2: LNHDA, SQIVND (reference sequence). CDR3 amino acids: CASSIDRGRVAFF. The CDR3 nucleotides are TGTGCCAGTAGTATAGACAGGGGGCGCGTAGCTTTCTTT.

The chain is built from TRBV14 and TRBJ1-3; D is unresolved. The CDR3 is made up of 16 amino acids. Germline CDR1 is SGHDN and CDR2 is FVKESK. The V and J ends lost 3 bases and 3 bases respectively, with 15 bases between them. CDR3: CASSQPQLPFGNTIYF. CDR3 nucleotide sequence: TGTGCCAGCAGCCAGCCACAGCTCCCTTTTGGAAACACCATATATTTT.

This rearrangement joins TRBV4-2 to TRBJ2-2, with TRBD1 identical over 8 bases. V lost 5 bases, J lost 3 bases, and 2 bases stayed unmatched. This CDR3 is 14 amino acids long. Germline CDR1 and CDR2: LGHNA and YNFKEQ. CDR3 sequence: CASSDRGDTGELFF. CDR3 bases: TGTGCCAGCAGCGACAGGGGAGACACCGGGGAGCTGTTTTTT.

On this clone itself: The identical CDR3 is also encoded by other nucleotide sequences in the sample. The chain combines TRBV5-4 with TRBJ2-7; no definite D call. V was pared by 0 bases and J by 4 bases, with 8 bases between. The germline V gene encodes CDR1 SGHNT and CDR2 YYREEE (reference sequence). CDR3 length equals 13 residues. This CDR3 is CASSLGLGYEQYF. The CDR3 nucleotides read TGTGCCAGCAGCTTGGGTCTAGGTTACGAGCAGTACTTC.

CDR3 bases: TGTGCCAGTAGGAAAACAGGGGACACTGAAGCTTTCTTT. Translating gives CASRKTGDTEAFF. The chain recombines TRBV19 with TRBJ1-1; 7 positions match TRBD1. V shed 6 bases and J 3 bases; nucleotides not matched to a gene: 4. The CDR3 has 13 amino acids. From germline, CDR1 is LNHDA and CDR2 SQIVND (reference sequence).

This clone occurred a few times. The chain joins TRBV5-1 to TRBJ2-2; the match to TRBD2 covers 10 bases. Germline CDR1 reads SGHRS; CDR2 reads YFSETQ. With 0 bases clipped from V and 2 bases from J, the junction kept 4 bases outside the gene matches. This CDR3 spans 17 amino acids. The CDR3 bases are TGCGCCAGCAGCTTGGGACCTAGCGGGGGTAACACCGGGGAGCTGTTTTTT. Translated, it gives CASSLGPSGGNTGELFF.

This clone has a handful of counts. The genes are TRBV27 and TRBJ1-2; 7 positions match TRBD1. The CDR3 runs to 16 residues. After removal of 5 bases from V and 6 bases from J, the junction contained 15 bases not matched to a gene. Germline V gene data show CDR1 as MNHEY and CDR2 as SMNVEV (reference sequence). The DNA for the CDR3 is TGTGCCAGCAGTCCGTCACGACAGGGAGGTAGCGATGGCTACACCTTC. Its translation: CASSPSRQGGSDGYTF.

The genes are TRBV7-9 and TRBJ2-7; D call uncertain. CDR3 size: 14 residues. V gave up 6 bases and J gave up 4 bases, with 16 bases separating them. The germline V gene encodes CDR1 SEHNR and CDR2 FQNEAQ (reference sequence). The CDR3 region is CASSPTRSTYEQYF. The CDR3 coding sequence is TGTGCCAGCAGTCCAACGCGGTCGACTTACGAGCAGTACTTC.

V is TRBV4-1 and J is TRBJ1-1; D not certain. Germline CDR1 and CDR2: MGHRA and YSYEKL. The CDR3 contains 13 residues. The V gene lost 4 bases and the J gene lost 2 bases, with 8 bases spanning the gap. Written as DNA, the CDR3 is TGCGCCAGCAGCCCGACTTTAAACACTGAAGCTTTCTTT. Translating gives CASSPTLNTEAFF.

This clone was counted between two and nine times. The chain employs TRBV19 and TRBJ1-5; D is possibly TRBD1 (6 bases). With 5 bases removed from V and 5 bases from J, the gap between germline ends came to 13 bases. This CDR3 region has 14 residues. Germline lookup yields CDR1 LNHDA and CDR2 SQIVND (reference sequence). As DNA, the CDR3 is TGTGCCAGTAGTCCCAACAGGGTGGATCAGCCCCAGCATTTT. This sequence encodes CASSPNRVDQPQHF.

The sample holds a few counts of this clone. This rearrangement joins TRBV7-9 to TRBJ1-2; a possible D gene is TRBD1 (5 bases). The germline gives CDR1 SEHNR, CDR2 FQNEAQ (reference sequence). Trimming shortened V by 1 base and J by 3 bases, and 24 bases separated the two germline ends. The CDR3 sequence is 19 residues long. The CDR3 loop is CASSLGLKGKRGTDYGYTF. The CDR3 nucleotides are TGTGCCAGCAGCTTAGGGTTAAAGGGGAAGAGAGGAACGGACTATGGCTACACCTTC. Filled out from reference TRBV7-9 and TRBJ1-2, the complete variable domain reads DTGVSQNPRHKITKRGQNVTFRCDPISEHNRLYWYRQTLGQGPEFLTYFQNEAQLEKSRLLSDRFSAERPKGSFSTLEIQRTEQGDSAMYLCASSLGLKGKRGTDYGYTFGSGTRLTVV.

The rearrangement uses TRBV6-5 and TRBJ1-1; a weak D match, TRBD1 (6 bases). CDR3 length: 15 amino acids. V dropped 6 bases and J dropped 2 bases, with 16 bases sitting between them. Germline CDR1 reads MNHEY; CDR2 reads SVGAGI. DNA for the CDR3: TGTGCCAGCAGCCTTCGGGCAGGGGACAACACTGAAGCTTTCTTT. Translation gives CASSLRAGDNTEAFF.

The rearrangement joins TRBV6-5 to TRBJ2-7, with TRBD2 as a possible D gene (6 bases). Looked up from germline, CDR1 is MNHEY and CDR2 is SVGAGI. This CDR3 region has 13 residues. Trimming stripped 8 bases from V and 1 base from J, with 12 bases between. CDR3 nucleotides: TGTGCCAGCGGAGTAGCGGTATCCTACGAGCAGTACTTC. Translated, it gives CASGVAVSYEQYF.

V gene TRBV6-5 combines with J gene TRBJ2-5; 7 bases align to TRBD1. The V gene end was trimmed by 5 bases and the J gene end by 2 bases; junction bases not matched to a gene: 8. Germline CDR1 MNHEY, CDR2 SVGAGI. The CDR3 length is 15 residues. For the CDR3, the DNA is TGTGCCAGCAGTCCCCTTGGGGGACAGCAAGAGACCCAGTACTTC. Translated: CASSPLGGQQETQYF.

This chain joins TRBV30 and TRBJ2-7, with a tentative D call TRBD2 (5 bases). From germline, CDR1 is GTSNPN and CDR2 SVGIG (reference sequence). The V end lost 5 bases, the J end lost 7 bases, and 12 bases lay between the germline ends. The CDR3 extends over 11 amino acids. The CDR3 DNA sequence: TGTGCCTGGGGGCGCCGGAGGGAGCAGTACTTC. Translation: CAWGRRREQYF.

CDR3 DNA: TGTGCCATCACCGGGACAGGGGAGGAGGAGCAGTTCTTC. It codes for CAITGTGEEEQFF. The chain has TRBV10-3 and TRBJ2-1; the match to TRBD1 covers 10 bases. Germline trimming cut 7 bases from V and 10 bases from J; bases unmatched to any gene: 7. This CDR3 spans 13 amino acids. CDR1 and CDR2 from the germline V gene are ENHRY and SYGVKD.

This clone was observed a few times. The chain has TRBV5-1 and TRBJ2-7; 8 bases match TRBD1. The trim removed 3 bases at V and 4 bases at J, leaving 6 bases unmatched. From germline, CDR1 is SGHRS and CDR2 YFSETQ. The CDR3 sequence is 14 residues long. CDR3 protein: CASSWTGTGYEQYF. In DNA form, the CDR3 reads TGCGCCAGCAGCTGGACCGGGACAGGATACGAGCAGTACTTC.

This chain connects TRBV19 to TRBJ2-1, with 14 bases that match TRBD2. V lost 6 bases to trimming and J lost 2 bases; unmatched junction nucleotides: 3. The CDR3 consists of 16 residues. Germline V gene data show CDR1 as LNHDA and CDR2 as SQIVND (reference sequence). The CDR3 coding sequence is TGTGCCAGTAGCGCGGGACTAGCGGGAGCCTACAATGAGCAGTTCTTC. It is translated as CASSAGLAGAYNEQFF. Full variable domain (missing parts from reference TRBV19 and TRBJ2-1): DGGITQSPKYLFRKEGQNVTLSCEQNLNHDAMYWYRQDPGQGLRLIYYSQIVNDFQKGDIAEGYSVSREKKESFPLTVTSAQKNPTAFYLCASSAGLAGAYNEQFFGPGTRLTVL.

The J gene is TRBJ1-2, the V gene TRBV6-5, with 8 bases that match TRBD1. CDR3 length equals 15 residues. CDR1 and CDR2 (germline): MNHEY, SVGAGI. V was pared by 0 bases and J by 5 bases, with 5 bases of the junction left unmatched. The CDR3 here is CASSYSSGTGYGYTF. In DNA, the CDR3 is TGTGCCAGCAGTTACTCGTCCGGGACAGGATATGGCTACACCTTC.

This clone was detected a few times. The chain links TRBV30 to TRBJ1-6; a possible D gene is TRBD1 (5 bases). The V and J ends lost 7 bases and 6 bases respectively, with 13 bases between them. The V gene's germline CDR1 is GTSNPN and CDR2 SVGIG (reference sequence). The length of the CDR3 is 13 residues. The CDR3 loop reads CASMGLSNSPLHF. CDR3 DNA: TGTGCCTCTATGGGACTTTCTAATTCACCCCTCCACTTT.

This clone occurred a few times. This chain links TRBV30 with TRBJ2-7; D remains ambiguous. V was shortened by 4 bases and J by 0 bases, with 13 bases between the two germline ends. The germline V gene has CDR1 GTSNPN and CDR2 SVGIG (reference sequence). The CDR3 is 14 amino acids. The CDR3 here is CAWTDTPSSYEQYF. The CDR3 nucleotides are TGTGCCTGGACTGACACCCCGAGCTCCTACGAGCAGTACTTC.

The rearrangement uses TRBV5-5 and TRBJ1-3; 7 positions agree with TRBD1. CDR1 SGHKS and CDR2 YYEKEE come from the germline V gene (reference sequence). This CDR3 spans 15 amino acids. The V and J ends lost 4 bases and 2 bases, in that order; junction bases with no gene match: 6. The CDR3 loop is CASSPRTGPGNTIYF. CDR3 DNA sequence: TGTGCCAGCAGCCCCCGGACAGGACCTGGAAACACCATATATTTT.

The chain recombines TRBV18 with TRBJ1-5; the D is unclear. CDR1 is KGHSH, CDR2 LQKENI, per germline. The CDR3 contains 14 residues. Between the trimmed V and J ends, which lost 2 bases and 7 bases, there was a span of 12 bases. For the CDR3, the DNA is TGTGCCAGCTCACCAACGACGGGTGGGCAGCCCCAGCATTTT. It specifies CASSPTTGGQPQHF.

This chain connects TRBV29-1 to TRBJ2-2; perhaps TRBD2 as D (5 bases). Deletions cut 8 bases from V and 1 base from J, with 11 bases between. Germline V CDR1 and CDR2: SQVTM, ANQGSEA. This CDR3 region has 13 residues. The CDR3 sequence is CSFNGKNTGELFF. CDR3 bases: TGCAGCTTTAACGGGAAGAACACCGGGGAGCTGTTTTTT.

Only one count was recorded for this clone. The CDR3 DNA is TGTGCCAGCAGTGACTCAGAGGGGGCGAGCGGGGAGCTGTTTTTT. Translated: CASSDSEGASGELFF. The chain links TRBV6-4 to TRBJ2-2, with 7 nucleotides matching TRBD1. The CDR3 sequence is 15 residues long. The germline gives CDR1 MRHNA, CDR2 SNTAGT. The junction had 5 bases not matched to a gene; V was cut back by 0 bases and J by 7 bases.

The CDR3 loop is CAIRDRGSEQYF. The CDR3 DNA reads TGTGCCATCAGGGACAGGGGGAGTGAGCAGTACTTC. This rearrangement joins TRBV10-3 to TRBJ2-7, with 10 bases that match TRBD1. The junction had 3 bases not matched to a gene; V was cut back by 6 bases and J by 7 bases. From germline, CDR1 is ENHRY and CDR2 SYGVKD. The CDR3 is 12 amino acids.

The V gene is TRBV5-6, the J gene TRBJ1-2; maybe TRBD1 (6 bases). The CDR3 runs to 13 residues. Germline V lookup: CDR1 SGHDT, CDR2 YYEEEE. V was cut by 0 bases and J by 8 bases, with 11 bases left in between. The CDR3 DNA follows: TGTGCCAGCAGCTTGGCCGGGACATACGGCTACACCTTC. This translates into CASSLAGTYGYTF.